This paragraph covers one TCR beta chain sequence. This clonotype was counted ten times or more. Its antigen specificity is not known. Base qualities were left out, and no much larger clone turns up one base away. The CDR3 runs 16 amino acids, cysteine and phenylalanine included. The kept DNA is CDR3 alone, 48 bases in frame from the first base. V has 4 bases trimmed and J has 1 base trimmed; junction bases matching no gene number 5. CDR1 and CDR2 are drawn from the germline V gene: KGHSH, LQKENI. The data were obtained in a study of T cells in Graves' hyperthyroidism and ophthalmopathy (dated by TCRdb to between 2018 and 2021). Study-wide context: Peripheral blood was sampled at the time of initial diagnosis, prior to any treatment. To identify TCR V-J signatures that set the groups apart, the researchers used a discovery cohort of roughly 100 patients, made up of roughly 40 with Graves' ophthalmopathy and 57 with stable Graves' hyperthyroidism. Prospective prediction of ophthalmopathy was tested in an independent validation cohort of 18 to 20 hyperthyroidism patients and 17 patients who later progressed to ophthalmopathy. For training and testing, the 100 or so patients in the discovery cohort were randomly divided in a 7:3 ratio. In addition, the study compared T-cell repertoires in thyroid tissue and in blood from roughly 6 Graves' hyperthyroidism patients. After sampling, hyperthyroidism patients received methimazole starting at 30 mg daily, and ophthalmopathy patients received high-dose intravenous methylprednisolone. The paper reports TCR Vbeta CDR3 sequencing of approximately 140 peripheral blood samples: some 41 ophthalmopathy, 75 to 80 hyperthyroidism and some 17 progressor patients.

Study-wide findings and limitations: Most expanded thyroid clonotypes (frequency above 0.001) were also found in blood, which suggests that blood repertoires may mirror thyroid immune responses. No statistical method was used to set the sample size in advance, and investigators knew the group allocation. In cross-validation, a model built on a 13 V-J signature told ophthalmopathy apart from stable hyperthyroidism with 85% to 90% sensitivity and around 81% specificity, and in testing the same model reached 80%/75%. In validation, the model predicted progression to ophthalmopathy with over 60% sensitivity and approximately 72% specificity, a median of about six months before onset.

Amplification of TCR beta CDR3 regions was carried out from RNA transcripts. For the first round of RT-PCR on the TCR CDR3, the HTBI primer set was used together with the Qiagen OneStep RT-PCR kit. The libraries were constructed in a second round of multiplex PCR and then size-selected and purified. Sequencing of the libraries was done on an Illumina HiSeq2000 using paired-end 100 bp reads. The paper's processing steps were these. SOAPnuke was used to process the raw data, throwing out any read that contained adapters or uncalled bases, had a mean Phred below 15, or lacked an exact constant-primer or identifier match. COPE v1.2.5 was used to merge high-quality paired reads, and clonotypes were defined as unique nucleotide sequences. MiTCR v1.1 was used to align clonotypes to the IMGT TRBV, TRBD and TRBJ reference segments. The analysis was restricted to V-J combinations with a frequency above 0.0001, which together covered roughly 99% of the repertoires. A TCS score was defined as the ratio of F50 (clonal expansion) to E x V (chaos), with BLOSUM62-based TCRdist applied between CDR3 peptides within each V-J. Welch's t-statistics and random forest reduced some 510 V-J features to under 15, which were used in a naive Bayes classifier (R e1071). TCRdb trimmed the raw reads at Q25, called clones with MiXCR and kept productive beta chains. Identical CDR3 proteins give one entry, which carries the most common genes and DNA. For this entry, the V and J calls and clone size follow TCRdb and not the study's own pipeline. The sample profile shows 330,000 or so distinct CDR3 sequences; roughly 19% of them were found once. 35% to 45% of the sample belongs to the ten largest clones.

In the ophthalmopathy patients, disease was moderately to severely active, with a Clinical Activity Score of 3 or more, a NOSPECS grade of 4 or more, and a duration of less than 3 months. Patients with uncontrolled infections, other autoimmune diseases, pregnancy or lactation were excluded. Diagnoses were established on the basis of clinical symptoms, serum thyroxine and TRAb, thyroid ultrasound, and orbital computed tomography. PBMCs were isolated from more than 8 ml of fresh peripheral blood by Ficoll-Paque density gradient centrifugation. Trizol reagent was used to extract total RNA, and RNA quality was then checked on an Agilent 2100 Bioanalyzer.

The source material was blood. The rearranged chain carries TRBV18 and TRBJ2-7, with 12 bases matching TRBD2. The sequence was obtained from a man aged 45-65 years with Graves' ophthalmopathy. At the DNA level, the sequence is TGTGCCAGCTCACACAAACTAGCGGGAGGATCCTACGAGCAGTACTTC. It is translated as CASSHKLAGGSYEQYF.